Listed below are T cell receptor beta chains from one sample, sequenced in a study of healthy donors' naive CD4 and CD8 T cells. MiXCR was run by TCRdb on the reads, yielding one entry per CDR3 protein. The table lists about 180,000 distinct CDR3 sequences, around 74% of them singletons. The specimen was naive CD4+ and CD8+ T cells sorted from blood, pooled from several donors. Receptors originate from a pool of human donors in good health; the sample pools cells from several healthy donors. Both conserved end residues are part of each CDR3. D genes are given only for firm matches. The size entry is marked missing in some rows and otherwise reads once, few, many or a size class.

j_call,clone_size,d_call,v_call,cdr3_aa,cdr3_nt
TRBJ2-7,few,NA,TRBV29-1,CSVGPGSTYEQYF,TGCAGCGTTGGGCCAGGGTCAACCTACGAGCAGTACTTC
TRBJ2-7,NA,TRBD2,TRBV27,CASSLSPELARDEQYF,TGTGCCAGCAGTTTAAGTCCTGAACTAGCGAGGGACGAGCAGTACTTC
TRBJ2-7,few,TRBD1,TRBV29-1,CSVFGTGREQYF,TGCAGCGTTTTCGGGACAGGGCGGGAGCAGTACTTC
TRBJ2-1,NA,TRBD1,TRBV11-1,CASRAGTGSANEQFF,TGTGCCAGCAGAGCCGGGACAGGGAGTGCCAATGAGCAGTTCTTC
TRBJ1-5,few,NA,TRBV19,CASSRLPAGGNQPQHF,TGTGCCAGTAGTAGGCTTCCGGCAGGTGGCAATCAGCCCCAGCATTTT
TRBJ1-1,NA,NA,TRBV5-6,CASSFGTPNTEAFF,TGTGCCAGCAGCTTTGGGACACCGAACACTGAAGCTTTCTTT
TRBJ2-2,once,TRBD2,TRBV30,CAWRASGNTGELFF,TGTGCCTGGAGGGCTAGCGGAAACACCGGGGAGCTGTTTTTT
TRBJ2-7,once,NA,TRBV19,CASKARSSYEQYF,TGTGCCAGTAAGGCCAGGAGCTCCTACGAGCAGTACTTC
TRBJ1-5,NA,TRBD1,TRBV6-1,CASSAYAGGRQPQHF,TGTGCCAGCAGTGCGTATGCAGGGGGCCGACAGCCCCAGCATTTT
TRBJ2-3,few,NA,TRBV11-1,CASASDGMRYTQYF,TGTGCCAGCGCCTCGGATGGGATGAGGTATACGCAGTATTTT
TRBJ2-7,once,NA,TRBV5-1,CASSLAVRPTTHGQYF,TGCGCCAGCAGCTTGGCCGTTAGGCCAACGACCCACGGGCAGTACTTC
TRBJ2-7,once,TRBD2,TRBV18,CASSPGGEISYEQYF,TGTGCCAGCTCACCGGGAGGGGAAATCTCCTACGAGCAGTACTTC
TRBJ1-5,NA,NA,TRBV27,CASSLDLDQPQHF,TGTGCCAGCAGTTTAGACCTCGATCAGCCCCAGCATTTT
TRBJ1-6,NA,NA,TRBV19,CASREGWHTDSPLHF,TGTGCCAGTAGGGAAGGGTGGCACACGGATTCACCCCTCCACTTT
TRBJ2-7,NA,NA,TRBV29-1,CSVSDGSTYEQYF,TGCAGCGTCTCTGACGGTTCCACCTACGAGCAGTACTTC
TRBJ2-5,NA,NA,TRBV6-5,CASSYGGNQETQYF,TGTGCCAGCAGTTACGGCGGGAACCAAGAGACCCAGTACTTC
TRBJ2-1,NA,NA,TRBV20-1,CSARTVNYNEQFF,TGCAGTGCTAGGACAGTAAATTACAATGAGCAGTTCTTC
TRBJ2-7,NA,NA,TRBV5-4,CASSFPDRREQYF,TGTGCCAGCAGCTTCCCAGACAGGAGGGAGCAGTACTTC
TRBJ1-6,few,NA,TRBV19,CASSIGEGGYNSPLHF,TGTGCCAGTAGTATAGGGGAAGGAGGCTATAATTCACCCCTCCACTTT
TRBJ2-3,NA,NA,TRBV11-2,CASSFFTDTQYF,TGTGCCAGCAGCTTTTTCACAGATACGCAGTATTTT
TRBJ2-3,NA,NA,TRBV5-6,CASSLGDTDTQYF,TGTGCCAGCAGCTTGGGGGACACAGATACGCAGTATTTT
TRBJ1-5,few,TRBD1,TRBV29-1,CSVGDSNQPQHF,TGCAGCGTTGGGGACAGTAATCAGCCCCAGCATTTT
TRBJ2-2,NA,NA,TRBV5-1,CASSDLGRTGELFF,TGCGCCAGCAGCGACTTGGGTCGGACCGGGGAGCTGTTTTTT
TRBJ2-2,NA,NA,TRBV6-5,CASSYSRETGNTGELFF,TGTGCCAGCAGTTACTCCCGTGAGACAGGGAACACCGGGGAGCTGTTTTTT
TRBJ1-2,NA,TRBD1,TRBV29-1,CSVPGQGAVYGYTF,TGCAGCGTTCCGGGACAGGGGGCAGTCTATGGCTACACCTTC
TRBJ2-6,once,TRBD1,TRBV6-5,CASSYVGTGGSGANVLTF,TGTGCCAGCAGTTACGTGGGGACAGGGGGCTCAGGGGCCAACGTCCTGACTTTC
TRBJ1-1,NA,TRBD1,TRBV29-1,CSVGQGLVNTEAFF,TGCAGCGTCGGACAGGGGTTGGTGAACACTGAAGCTTTCTTT
TRBJ2-7,NA,NA,TRBV19,CASNIPRDTCYEQYF,TGTGCCAGTAACATTCCGCGGGACACTTGCTACGAGCAGTACTTC
TRBJ1-2,NA,NA,TRBV30,CAWSPAAEGYTF,TGTGCCTGGAGTCCCGCGGCGGAGGGCTACACCTTC
TRBJ2-3,NA,TRBD2,TRBV2,CASSGGLAGSDTQYF,TGTGCCAGCAGTGGCGGACTAGCGGGAAGTGATACGCAGTATTTT
TRBJ2-5,NA,TRBD2,TRBV6-5,CASSYSGTSGGTLETQYF,TGTGCCAGCAGTTACTCCGGGACTAGCGGGGGGACATTGGAGACCCAGTACTTC
TRBJ2-3,NA,NA,TRBV29-1,CSVWEVVGDTQYF,TGCAGCGTTTGGGAGGTTGTCGGGGATACGCAGTATTTT
TRBJ1-2,NA,TRBD1,TRBV29-1,CSADPTETGGYTF,TGCAGCGCCGACCCTACAGAGACAGGGGGCTACACCTTC
TRBJ1-3,NA,TRBD1,TRBV19,CASSQGAPGNTIYF,TGTGCCAGTAGTCAGGGGGCGCCTGGAAACACCATATATTTT
TRBJ2-2,NA,NA,TRBV5-4,CASSLAGSSLTGELFF,TGTGCCAGCAGCTTGGCTGGTAGCTCCCTCACCGGGGAGCTGTTTTTT
TRBJ2-6,NA,TRBD1,TRBV6-2/TRBV6-3,CASSSLTGGARGANVLTF,TGTGCCAGCAGTTCCCTCACAGGGGGCGCGAGGGGGGCCAACGTCCTGACTTTC
TRBJ2-3,NA,TRBD2,TRBV20-1,CSAPGYTSGDPPDTQYF,TGCAGTGCCCCAGGGTATACTAGCGGGGACCCCCCAGATACGCAGTATTTT
TRBJ1-1,NA,TRBD1,TRBV6-6,CASSPGQGLEAFF,TGTGCCAGCAGTCCCGGACAGGGGCTAGAAGCTTTCTTT
TRBJ2-7,NA,NA,TRBV6-5,CASSPTGTREQYF,TGTGCCAGCAGTCCCACAGGGACGAGAGAGCAGTACTTC
TRBJ2-7,NA,TRBD2,TRBV27,CASSLGGRTVYEQYF,TGTGCCAGCAGTTTAGGCGGGAGGACCGTCTACGAGCAGTACTTC
TRBJ1-5,once,TRBD1,TRBV29-1,CSVGGQINQPQHF,TGCAGCGTTGGGGGACAGATCAATCAGCCCCAGCATTTT
TRBJ2-5,NA,NA,TRBV6-5,CASNSGDVETQYF,TGTGCCAGCAACTCAGGGGATGTAGAGACCCAGTACTTC
TRBJ1-1,NA,TRBD1,TRBV27,CASSTRGQGAEAFF,TGTGCCAGCAGTACCCGTGGACAGGGGGCTGAAGCTTTCTTT
TRBJ2-3,NA,NA,TRBV27,CASGWSWGGTDTQYF,TGTGCCAGCGGTTGGTCCTGGGGTGGCACAGATACGCAGTATTTT